Listed below are T cell receptor beta chains from one sample, sequenced in a study of blood T cell repertoires in COVID-19. The protocol was immunoSEQ multiplex PCR, while the TCRdb copy is restricted to in-frame clones and leaves out a portion. This table holds fewer than 200,000 clones, about 90% found once. The sample taken for sequencing was peripheral blood. The receptor source for this set is a man under 40 with COVID-19, enrolled during active disease. Both conserved end residues are part of each CDR3. D genes are given only for firm matches. Size values are once, few and many counts, or a class for expanded clones, and some rows have none.

clone size	V gene	J gene	D gene	CDR3 protein	CDR3 DNA
once	TRBV4-1	TRBJ1-2	-	CASSQEYNPYGYTF	TGCGCCAGCAGCCAAGAGTACAACCCCTATGGCTACACCTTC
-	TRBV19	TRBJ2-1	-	CASKDSYNEQFF	TGTGCCAGCAAGGACAGTTACAATGAGCAGTTCTTC
-	TRBV11-2	TRBJ2-5	TRBD1	CASSAGQGYQETQYF	TGTGCCAGCAGCGCGGGACAGGGCTACCAAGAGACCCAGTACTTC
-	TRBV2	TRBJ2-7	-	CASNVRQVEEQYF	TGTGCCAGCAACGTGCGACAGGTAGAAGAGCAGTACTTC
once	TRBV12-3/TRBV12-4	TRBJ1-5	-	CASSQGTNQPQHF	TGTGCCAGCTCCCAGGGGACGAATCAGCCCCAGCATTTT
-	TRBV19	TRBJ2-5	TRBD1	CASSFGTGGQETQYF	TGTGCCAGTAGTTTCGGGACAGGGGGCCAAGAGACCCAGTACTTC
few	TRBV7-9	TRBJ1-6	TRBD1	CASQRTGWDNSPLHF	TGTGCCAGCCAGCGGACAGGGTGGGATAATTCACCCCTCCACTTT
-	TRBV11-1	TRBJ2-7	TRBD2	CASSLARTSGYEQYF	TGTGCCAGCAGCTTAGCGAGGACTAGCGGCTACGAGCAGTACTTC
-	TRBV28	TRBJ2-1	TRBD1	CASSHGTGLVSYNEQFF	TGTGCCAGCAGCCACGGGACAGGGTTGGTCTCCTACAATGAGCAGTTCTTC
-	TRBV7-2	TRBJ2-7	TRBD1	CASSPETGPTYEQYF	TGTGCCAGCAGCCCAGAGACAGGGCCTACCTACGAGCAGTACTTC
-	TRBV9	TRBJ2-1	-	CASSVTGHPNNEQFF	TGTGCCAGCAGCGTTACAGGGCACCCTAACAATGAGCAGTTCTTC
-	TRBV7-3	TRBJ2-1	-	CASSLIPAGTSYNEQFF	TGTGCCAGCAGCTTGATCCCTGCGGGAACCTCCTACAATGAGCAGTTCTTC
-	TRBV3-1/TRBV3-2	TRBJ2-5	-	CASSPGTAEYQETQYF	TGTGCCAGCAGCCCCGGGACTGCGGAGTACCAAGAGACCCAGTACTTC
-	TRBV18	TRBJ2-5	-	CASSPPGPLKETQYF	TGTGCCAGCTCTCCCCCTGGGCCGCTAAAAGAGACCCAGTACTTC
-	TRBV6-2/TRBV6-3	TRBJ1-5	TRBD1	CASSRTRQGAQPQHF	TGTGCCAGCAGTCGTACTCGACAGGGGGCTCAGCCCCAGCATTTT
-	TRBV28	TRBJ1-6	-	CASSTGSYNSPLHF	TGTGCCAGCAGCACAGGTTCCTATAATTCACCCCTCCACTTT
once	TRBV5-4	TRBJ2-3	-	CASSSSGGLSTDTQYF	TGTGCCAGCAGCTCGAGTGGGGGCTTAAGCACAGATACGCAGTATTTT
-	TRBV4-2	TRBJ2-7	-	CASSQAGARYEQYF	TGTGCCAGCAGCCAGGCGGGGGCGAGATACGAGCAGTACTTC
-	TRBV7-2	TRBJ1-1	-	CASTSPRLTEAFF	TGTGCCAGCACCTCCCCTAGACTCACTGAAGCTTTCTTT
-	TRBV27	TRBJ2-2	TRBD2	CASIKLAGGLGGELFF	TGTGCCAGCATCAAACTAGCGGGGGGTTTGGGCGGGGAGCTGTTTTTT
-	TRBV19	TRBJ2-1	TRBD1	CASQPDRGSYNEQFF	TGTGCCAGTCAACCGGACAGGGGCTCCTACAATGAGCAGTTCTTC
-	TRBV2	TRBJ1-5	TRBD1	CASGQGGNQPQHF	TGTGCCAGCGGACAGGGAGGCAATCAGCCCCAGCATTTT
-	TRBV6-5	TRBJ2-7	TRBD1	CASSNEQGSYEQYF	TGTGCCAGCAGTAACGAACAGGGGTCTTACGAGCAGTACTTC
-	TRBV6-2/TRBV6-3	TRBJ2-5	TRBD2	CASSYVTSGETQYF	TGTGCCAGCAGTTATGTGACTAGCGGGGAGACCCAGTACTTC
-	TRBV2	TRBJ2-5	TRBD1	CASKAFTRGSETQYF	TGTGCCAGCAAGGCTTTCACCAGGGGGTCAGAGACCCAGTACTTC
-	TRBV18	TRBJ2-1	TRBD2	CASSPPTSGGAGEQFF	TGTGCCAGCTCACCACCTACTAGCGGGGGGGCCGGTGAGCAGTTCTTC
-	TRBV28	TRBJ2-7	TRBD2	CASSSPGTSGRLGEQYF	TGTGCCAGCAGTTCTCCCGGGACTAGCGGGAGGTTAGGGGAGCAGTACTTC
once	TRBV7-9	TRBJ1-5	-	CASSQDTYSNQPQHF	TGTGCCAGCAGCCAGGACACATATAGCAATCAGCCCCAGCATTTT
-	TRBV18	TRBJ1-2	TRBD1	CASSPQDRGEYGYTF	TGTGCCAGCTCACCTCAGGACAGGGGGGAGTATGGCTACACCTTC
-	TRBV21-1	TRBJ1-3	-	CASSKKNRGRSGGNTIYF	TGTGCCAGCAGCAAAAAGAACAGGGGGCGCTCTGGTGGAAACACCATATATTTT
-	TRBV14	TRBJ1-5	-	CASSPSNSNQPQHF	TGTGCCAGCAGCCCTAGTAATAGCAATCAGCCCCAGCATTTT
-	TRBV19	TRBJ1-6	-	CASSMASRSYNSPLHF	TGTGCCAGTAGTATGGCCTCTCGCTCCTATAATTCACCCCTCCACTTT
-	TRBV6-5	TRBJ1-2	TRBD1	CASSRDRVYGYTF	TGTGCCAGCAGTAGGGACAGGGTTTATGGCTACACCTTC
-	TRBV6-2/TRBV6-3	TRBJ2-5	-	CASSRAGGPETQYF	TGTGCCAGCAGTCGCGCAGGAGGCCCAGAGACCCAGTACTTC
few	TRBV10-3	TRBJ1-2	-	CAILPNPTGSNYGYTF	TGTGCCATCTTACCGAACCCGACAGGATCTAACTATGGCTACACCTTC
-	TRBV9	TRBJ1-2	-	CASSAGHWARDGYTF	TGTGCCAGCAGCGCGGGACACTGGGCTAGGGATGGCTACACCTTC
-	TRBV10-3	TRBJ1-2	TRBD1	CAISASGRSGTGGHYGYTF	TGTGCCATCAGTGCCTCGGGTCGGTCCGGGACAGGGGGCCACTATGGCTACACCTTC
-	TRBV9	TRBJ2-7	-	CASSVESGVVLYEQYF	TGTGCCAGCAGCGTAGAGTCGGGGGTAGTTCTCTACGAGCAGTACTTC
-	TRBV3-1/TRBV3-2	TRBJ1-1	-	CASSQDLRQAVGGTEAFF	TGTGCCAGCAGCCAAGATTTAAGACAGGCGGTCGGTGGCACTGAAGCTTTCTTT
-	TRBV19	TRBJ2-7	TRBD1	CASSTGTATYEQYF	TGTGCCAGTAGCACCGGGACAGCGACCTACGAGCAGTACTTC
once	TRBV30	TRBJ2-1	TRBD1	CAYEGTEYNEQFF	TGTGCCTATGAGGGGACAGAATACAATGAGCAGTTCTTC
-	TRBV9	TRBJ2-3	TRBD1	CASSVGTGGDRRIDTQYF	TGTGCCAGCAGCGTAGGAACGGGTGGGGACAGGCGAATAGATACGCAGTATTTT
few	TRBV7-3	TRBJ2-1	-	CASSSRHANEQFF	TGTGCCAGCAGCTCGAGACACGCCAATGAGCAGTTCTTC
-	TRBV29-1	TRBJ2-7	-	CSVGVQSGSNEQYF	TGCAGCGTGGGAGTCCAGAGTGGGAGTAACGAGCAGTACTTC